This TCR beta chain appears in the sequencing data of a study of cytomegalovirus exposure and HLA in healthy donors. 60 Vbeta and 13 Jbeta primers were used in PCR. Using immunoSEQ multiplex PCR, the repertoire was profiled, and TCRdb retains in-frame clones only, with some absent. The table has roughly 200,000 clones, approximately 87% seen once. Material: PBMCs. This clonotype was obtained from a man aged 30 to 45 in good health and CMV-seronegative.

DNA for the CDR3: TGCGCCAGCAGCCAAGAGCCCCCGACAGGGAAGGGATCACCCCTCCACTTT. This sequence encodes CASSQEPPTGKGSPLHF. V usage is TRBV4-3 and J usage is TRBJ1-6; 7 bases line up with TRBD1. The CDR3 has 17 amino acids. Germline values: CDR1 LGHNA, CDR2 YSLEER. V gave up 0 bases and J gave up 10 bases; unmatched junction bases: 12.